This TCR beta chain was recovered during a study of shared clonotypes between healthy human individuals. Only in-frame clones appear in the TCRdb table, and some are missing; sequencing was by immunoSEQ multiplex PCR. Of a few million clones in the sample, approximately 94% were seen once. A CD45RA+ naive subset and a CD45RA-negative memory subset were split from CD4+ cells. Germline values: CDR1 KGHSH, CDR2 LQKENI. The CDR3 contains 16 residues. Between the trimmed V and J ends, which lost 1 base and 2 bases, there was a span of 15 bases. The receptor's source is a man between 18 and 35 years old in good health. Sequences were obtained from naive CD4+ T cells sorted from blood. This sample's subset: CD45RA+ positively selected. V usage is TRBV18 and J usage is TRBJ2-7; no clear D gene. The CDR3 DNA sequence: TGTGCCAGCTCACCACAGGGCCAAGTGCCTACCTACGAGCAGTACTTC. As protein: CASSPQGQVPTYEQYF.